This T cell receptor (beta chain) comes out of a study of CD4 and CD8 cells across lung adenocarcinoma regions. The CDR3 consists of 13 residues. After removal of 6 bases from V and 9 bases from J, the junction contained 6 bases not matched to a gene. TCRdb used MiXCR to reprocess the PCR reads, holding one entry per CDR3 protein. Of around 25,000 distinct CDR3 sequences detected, roughly half appear once; the ten largest clones hold 48%. In this sample, this clonotype turned up a few times. This clonotype was sampled from a male donor with lung adenocarcinoma. The CD4 and CD8 labels of this study may be unreliable. The chain employs TRBV12-3 or TRBV12-4 and TRBJ2-1, with TRBD1 identical over 9 bases. Material for sequencing was CD8+ T cells from the center of a lung tumor. CDR3: CASSMRTGAEQFF. The CDR3 nucleotides read TGTGCCAGCAGCATGCGGACAGGGGCTGAGCAGTTCTTC.